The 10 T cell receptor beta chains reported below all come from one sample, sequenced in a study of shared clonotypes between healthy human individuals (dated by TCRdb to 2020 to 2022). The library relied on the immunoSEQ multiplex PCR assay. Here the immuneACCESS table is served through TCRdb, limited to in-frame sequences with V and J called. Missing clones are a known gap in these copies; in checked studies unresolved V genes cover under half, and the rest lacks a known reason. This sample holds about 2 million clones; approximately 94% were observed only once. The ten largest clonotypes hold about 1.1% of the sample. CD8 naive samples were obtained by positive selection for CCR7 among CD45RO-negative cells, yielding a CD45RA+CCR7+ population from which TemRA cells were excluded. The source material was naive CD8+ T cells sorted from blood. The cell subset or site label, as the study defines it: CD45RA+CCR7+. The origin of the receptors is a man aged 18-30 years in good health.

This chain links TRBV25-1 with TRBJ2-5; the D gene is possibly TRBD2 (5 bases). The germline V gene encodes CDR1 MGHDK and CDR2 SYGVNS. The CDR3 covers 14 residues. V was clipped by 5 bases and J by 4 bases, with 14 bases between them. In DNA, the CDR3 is TGTGCCAGCAGTTTTTCGGGGTACACAGAGACCCAGTACTTC. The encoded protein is CASSFSGYTETQYF.

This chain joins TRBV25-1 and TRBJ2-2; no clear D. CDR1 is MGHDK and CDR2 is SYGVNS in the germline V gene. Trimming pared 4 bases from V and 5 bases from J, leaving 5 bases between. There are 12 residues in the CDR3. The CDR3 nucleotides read TGTGCCAGCAGTGTAAGGACCGGGGAGCTGTTTTTT. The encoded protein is CASSVRTGELFF.

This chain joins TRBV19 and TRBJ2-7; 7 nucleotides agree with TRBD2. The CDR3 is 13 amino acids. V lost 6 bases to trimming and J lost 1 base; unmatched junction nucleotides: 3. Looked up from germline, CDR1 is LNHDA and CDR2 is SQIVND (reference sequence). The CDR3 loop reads CASRGLDSYEQYF. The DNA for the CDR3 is TGTGCCAGTAGAGGACTAGATTCCTACGAGCAGTACTTC. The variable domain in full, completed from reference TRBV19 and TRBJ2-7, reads DGGITQSPKYLFRKEGQNVTLSCEQNLNHDAMYWYRQDPGQGLRLIYYSQIVNDFQKGDIAEGYSVSREKKESFPLTVTSAQKNPTAFYLCASRGLDSYEQYFGPGTRLTVT.

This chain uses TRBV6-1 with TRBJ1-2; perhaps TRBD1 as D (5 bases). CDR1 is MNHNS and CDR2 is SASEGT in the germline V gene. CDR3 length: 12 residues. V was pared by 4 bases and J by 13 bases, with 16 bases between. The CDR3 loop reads CASSGRASFFTF. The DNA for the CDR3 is TGTGCCAGCAGTGGCAGGGCGTCTTTCTTCACCTTC.

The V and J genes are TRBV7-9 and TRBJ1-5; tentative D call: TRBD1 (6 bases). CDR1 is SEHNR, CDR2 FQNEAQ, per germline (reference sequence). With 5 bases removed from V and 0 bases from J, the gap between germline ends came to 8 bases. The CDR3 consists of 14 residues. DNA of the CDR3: TGTGCCAGCAGCGACAGGTATAGCAATCAGCCCCAGCATTTT. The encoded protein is CASSDRYSNQPQHF.

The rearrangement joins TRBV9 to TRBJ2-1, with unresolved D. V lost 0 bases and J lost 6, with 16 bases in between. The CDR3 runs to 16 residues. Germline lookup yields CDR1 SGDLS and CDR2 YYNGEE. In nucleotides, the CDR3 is TGTGCCAGCAGCGTAGACAGCGCCCTATTTCGCAATGAGCAGTTCTTC. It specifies CASSVDSALFRNEQFF.

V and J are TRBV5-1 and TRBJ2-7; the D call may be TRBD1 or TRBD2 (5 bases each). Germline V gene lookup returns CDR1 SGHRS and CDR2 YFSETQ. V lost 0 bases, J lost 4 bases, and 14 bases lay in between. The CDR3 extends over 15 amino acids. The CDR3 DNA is TGCGCCAGCAGCTTGGCGCCCGGGGCATATTACGAGCAGTACTTC. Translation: CASSLAPGAYYEQYF.

The CDR3 protein is CASSPGPYQETQYF. CDR3 sequence (DNA): TGTGCCAGCTCGCCTGGCCCTTACCAAGAGACCCAGTACTTC. The chain is built from TRBV18 and TRBJ2-5; D is unresolved. The V end was cut by 6 bases, the J end by 0 bases, with 11 bases between. This CDR3 has 14 amino acids. The germline CDR1 and CDR2 sequences are KGHSH and LQKENI.

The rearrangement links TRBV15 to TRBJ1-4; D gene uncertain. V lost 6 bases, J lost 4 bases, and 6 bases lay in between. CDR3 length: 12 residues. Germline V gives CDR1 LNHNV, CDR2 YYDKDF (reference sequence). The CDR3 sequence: CATSPSNEKLFF. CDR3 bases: TGTGCCACCAGTCCCAGTAATGAAAAACTGTTTTTT.

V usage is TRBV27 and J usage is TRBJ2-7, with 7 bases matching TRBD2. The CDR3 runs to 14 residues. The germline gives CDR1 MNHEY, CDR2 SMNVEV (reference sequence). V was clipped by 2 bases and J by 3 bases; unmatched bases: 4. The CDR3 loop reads CASSLGGVIYEQYF. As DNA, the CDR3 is TGTGCCAGCAGTTTAGGGGGGGTAATCTACGAGCAGTACTTC.